This T cell receptor beta chain appears in the sequencing data of a study of T cells in Graves' hyperthyroidism and ophthalmopathy. Patients affected by ophthalmopathy presented a Clinical Activity Score of at least 3, a NOSPECS grade of at least 4, and disease duration below 3 months. Diagnoses used clinical symptoms, serum thyroxine and TRAb, thyroid ultrasound and orbital computed tomography. Amplification of TCR beta CDR3 regions was performed using RNA transcripts as template. Primed by the HTBI set, a first-round RT-PCR was run on the TCR CDR3. Via MiXCR, TCRdb re-called the multiplex PCR reads, giving one row per CDR3 protein. The table has 350,000 or so distinct CDR3 sequences, about a sixth seen once. Overall study results and limits: Before onset, ophthalmopathy was predicted by the model a median approximately 6.5 months earlier.

This clonotype has a count of ten or more. As yet, its antigen is unknown. In germline, CDR1 is LNHDA, CDR2 SQIVND (reference sequence). V was clipped by 5 bases and J by 5 bases, with 6 bases between them. CDR3 length equals 11 residues. Sequenced input: blood. The source is a woman aged 40 to 49 with Graves' ophthalmopathy. This chain joins TRBV19 and TRBJ1-1; D remains ambiguous. CDR3: CASSLRTEAFF. The CDR3 region has the DNA TGTGCCAGTAGTCTCAGGACTGAAGCTTTCTTT.